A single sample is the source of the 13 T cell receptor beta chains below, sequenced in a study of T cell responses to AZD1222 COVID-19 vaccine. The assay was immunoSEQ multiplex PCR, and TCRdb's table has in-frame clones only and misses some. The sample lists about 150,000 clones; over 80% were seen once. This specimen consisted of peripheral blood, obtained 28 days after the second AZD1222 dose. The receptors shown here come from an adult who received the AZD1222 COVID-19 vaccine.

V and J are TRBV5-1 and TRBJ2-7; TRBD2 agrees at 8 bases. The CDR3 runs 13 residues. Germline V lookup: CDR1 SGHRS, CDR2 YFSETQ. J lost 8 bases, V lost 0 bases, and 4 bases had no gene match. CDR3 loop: CASSLAGRAQQYF. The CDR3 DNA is TGCGCCAGCAGCTTGGCCGGGAGGGCCCAGCAGTACTTC.

The CDR3 DNA is TGTGCCAGTAGTCAACCGGGACAGGGTGTGGAGACCCAGTACTTC. It translates to CASSQPGQGVETQYF. This chain connects TRBV19 to TRBJ2-5; 9 bases match TRBD1. Germline V gene data show CDR1 as LNHDA and CDR2 as SQIVND (reference sequence). V lost 5 bases to trimming and J lost 5 bases; unmatched junction nucleotides: 9. The CDR3 loop spans 15 amino acids.

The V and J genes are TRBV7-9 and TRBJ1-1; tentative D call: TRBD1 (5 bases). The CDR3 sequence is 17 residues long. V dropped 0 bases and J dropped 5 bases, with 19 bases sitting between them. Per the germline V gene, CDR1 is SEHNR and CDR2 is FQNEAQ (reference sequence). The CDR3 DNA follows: TGTGCCAGCAGCTTAGCCCAGGGTTCCCCGATTTGGACTGAAGCTTTCTTT. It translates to CASSLAQGSPIWTEAFF.

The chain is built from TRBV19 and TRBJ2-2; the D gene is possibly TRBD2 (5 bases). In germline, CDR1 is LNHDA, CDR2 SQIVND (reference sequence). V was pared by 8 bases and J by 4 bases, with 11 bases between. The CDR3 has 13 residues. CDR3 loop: CASGEGVTGELFF. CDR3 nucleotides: TGTGCCAGTGGCGAGGGTGTCACCGGGGAGCTGTTTTTT.

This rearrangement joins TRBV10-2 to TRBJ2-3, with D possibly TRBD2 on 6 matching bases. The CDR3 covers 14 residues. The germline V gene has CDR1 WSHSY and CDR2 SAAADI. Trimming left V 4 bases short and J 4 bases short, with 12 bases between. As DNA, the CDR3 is TGCGCCAGCAGTGTTAGCGGTGGCGCAGATACGCAGTATTTT. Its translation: CASSVSGGADTQYF.

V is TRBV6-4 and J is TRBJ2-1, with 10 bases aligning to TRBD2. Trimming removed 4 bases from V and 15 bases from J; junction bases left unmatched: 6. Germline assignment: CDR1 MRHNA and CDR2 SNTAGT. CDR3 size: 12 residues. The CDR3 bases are TGTGCCAGCAGTGTATCTAGCGGGAGACTGTTCTTC. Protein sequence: CASSVSSGRLFF.

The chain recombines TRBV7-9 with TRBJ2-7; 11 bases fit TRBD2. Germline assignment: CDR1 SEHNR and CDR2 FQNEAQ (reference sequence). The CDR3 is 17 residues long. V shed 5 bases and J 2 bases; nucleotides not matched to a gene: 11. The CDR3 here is CASSEFTGLAVTYEQYF. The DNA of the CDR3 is TGTGCCAGCAGCGAATTCACGGGACTAGCGGTTACCTACGAGCAGTACTTC. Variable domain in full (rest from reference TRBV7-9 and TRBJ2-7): DTGVSQNPRHKITKRGQNVTFRCDPISEHNRLYWYRQTLGQGPEFLTYFQNEAQLEKSRLLSDRFSAERPKGSFSTLEIQRTEQGDSAMYLCASSEFTGLAVTYEQYFGPGTRLTVT.

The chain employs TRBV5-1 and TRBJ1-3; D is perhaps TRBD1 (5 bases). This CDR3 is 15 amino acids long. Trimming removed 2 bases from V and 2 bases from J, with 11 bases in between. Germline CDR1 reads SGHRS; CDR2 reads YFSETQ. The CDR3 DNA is TGCGCCAGCAGCTTTGGGGGGAACGCTGGAAACACCATATATTTT. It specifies CASSFGGNAGNTIYF. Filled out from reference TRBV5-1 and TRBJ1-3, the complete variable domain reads KAGVTQTPRYLIKTRGQQVTLSCSPISGHRSVSWYQQTPGQGLQFLFEYFSETQRNKGNFPGRFSGRQFSNSRSEMNVSTLELGDSALYLCASSFGGNAGNTIYFGEGSWLTVV.

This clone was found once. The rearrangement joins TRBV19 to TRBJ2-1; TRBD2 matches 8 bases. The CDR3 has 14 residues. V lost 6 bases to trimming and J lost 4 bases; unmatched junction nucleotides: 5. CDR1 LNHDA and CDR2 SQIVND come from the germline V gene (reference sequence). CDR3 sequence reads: CASRPGLEYNEQFF. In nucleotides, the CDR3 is TGTGCCAGTAGACCGGGACTAGAGTACAATGAGCAGTTCTTC.

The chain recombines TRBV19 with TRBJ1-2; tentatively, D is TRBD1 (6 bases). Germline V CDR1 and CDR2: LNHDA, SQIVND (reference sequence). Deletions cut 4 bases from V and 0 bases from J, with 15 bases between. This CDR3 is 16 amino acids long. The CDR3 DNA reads TGTGCCAGTAGTACCTCCGGACAGATCTCTAACTATGGCTACACCTTC. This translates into CASSTSGQISNYGYTF. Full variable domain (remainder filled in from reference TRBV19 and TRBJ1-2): DGGITQSPKYLFRKEGQNVTLSCEQNLNHDAMYWYRQDPGQGLRLIYYSQIVNDFQKGDIAEGYSVSREKKESFPLTVTSAQKNPTAFYLCASSTSGQISNYGYTFGSGTRLTVV.

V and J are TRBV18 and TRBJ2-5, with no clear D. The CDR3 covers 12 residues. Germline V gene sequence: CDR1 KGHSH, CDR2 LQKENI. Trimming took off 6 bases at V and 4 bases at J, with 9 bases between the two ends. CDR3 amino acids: CASSQERETQYF. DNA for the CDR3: TGTGCCAGCTCGCAGGAGAGAGAGACCCAGTACTTC.

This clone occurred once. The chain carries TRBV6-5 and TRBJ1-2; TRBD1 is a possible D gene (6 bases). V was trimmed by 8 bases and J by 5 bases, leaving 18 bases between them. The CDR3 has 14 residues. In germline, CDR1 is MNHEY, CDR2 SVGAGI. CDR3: CASFRVGGGYGYTF. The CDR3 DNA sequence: TGTGCCAGCTTTCGAGTCGGGGGCGGGTATGGCTACACCTTC.

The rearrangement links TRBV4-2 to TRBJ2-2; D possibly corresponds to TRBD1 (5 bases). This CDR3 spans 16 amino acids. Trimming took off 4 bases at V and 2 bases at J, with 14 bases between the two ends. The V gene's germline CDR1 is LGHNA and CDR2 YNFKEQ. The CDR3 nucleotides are TGTGCCAGCAGCCCTGCGCAGGGCTCAAACACCGGGGAGCTGTTTTTT. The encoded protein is CASSPAQGSNTGELFF.